Presented here are 26 T cell receptor beta chains from one specimen sequenced in a study of lymphopenia after photon versus proton radiotherapy. Assay: immunoSEQ multiplex PCR; the TCRdb copy retains only in-frame clones and omits some. The data show 55,000 to 70,000 clones, with more than 75% seen just once and about 3.1% held by the top ten. The sequencing here drew on peripheral blood, taken from a patient treated with photon-based radiotherapy. The receptors stem from an older woman with pancreatic cancer.

This rearrangement joins TRBV2 to TRBJ2-5; 8 bases map to TRBD2. J was trimmed by 3 bases and V by 6 bases; bases with no gene match: 12. The CDR3 runs to 16 residues. Germline V CDR1 and CDR2: SNHLY, FYNNEI. The CDR3 region is CASREGYSGAKETQYF. The CDR3 DNA follows: TGTGCCAGCAGGGAGGGATATAGCGGGGCAAAAGAGACCCAGTACTTC. The full variable domain, with the rest looked up from reference TRBV2 and TRBJ2-5, is EPEVTQTPSHQVTQMGQEVILRCVPISNHLYFYWYRQILGQKVEFLVSFYNNEISEKSEIFDDQFSVERPDGSNFTLKIRSTKLEDSAMYFCASREGYSGAKETQYFGPGTRLLVL.

The rearrangement links TRBV18 to TRBJ2-3, with 11 positions matching TRBD2. The germline CDR1 and CDR2 sequences are KGHSH and LQKENI. V gave up 3 bases and J gave up 3 bases; unmatched junction bases: 5. The CDR3 length is 16 residues. The CDR3: CASSPIAGGPTDTQYF. Written as DNA, the CDR3 is TGTGCCAGCTCACCGATAGCGGGAGGGCCAACAGATACGCAGTATTTT.

The genes are TRBV5-6 and TRBJ1-1; a possible D gene is TRBD1 (6 bases). The CDR3 sequence is 14 residues long. In germline, CDR1 is SGHDT, CDR2 YYEEEE. V was shortened by 3 bases and J by 5 bases, with 14 bases between the two germline ends. CDR3 coding DNA: TGTGCCAGCAGCTGGCGGGACATCGGGACTGAAGCTTTCTTT. Residues: CASSWRDIGTEAFF.

The rearrangement uses TRBV18 and TRBJ1-1; D remains ambiguous. Germline lookup yields CDR1 KGHSH and CDR2 LQKENI. Trimming removed 1 base at V and 0 bases at J, with 12 bases between. CDR3 length: 16 amino acids. The CDR3 here is CASSPQGGNMNTEAFF. The CDR3 DNA sequence: TGTGCCAGCTCACCACAGGGCGGCAATATGAACACTGAAGCTTTCTTT.

This chain connects TRBV29-1 to TRBJ2-1; tentatively, D is TRBD2 (5 bases). Germline V gives CDR1 SQVTM, CDR2 ANQGSEA. The ends were cut back, 5 bases at V and 0 bases at J, with 11 bases in the middle. This CDR3 is 14 amino acids long. CDR3 sequence reads: CSVILGSSYNEQFF. The CDR3, as DNA: TGCAGCGTTATTTTGGGGAGCTCCTACAATGAGCAGTTCTTC.

This clone appeared a single time. The CDR3 here is CSASFPETQYF. The CDR3 DNA reads as TGCAGTGCTAGTTTCCCAGAGACCCAGTACTTC. The rearrangement links TRBV20-1 to TRBJ2-5; no firm D call. V was shortened by 3 bases and J by 4 bases, with 6 bases between the two germline ends. The CDR3 totals 11 residues. Per germline, CDR1 DFQATT and CDR2 SNEGSKA (reference sequence).

This chain uses TRBV10-3 with TRBJ2-2, with D possibly matching TRBD1 (6 bases). V was cut by 2 bases and J by 4 bases, with 17 bases left in between. Germline V gene sequence: CDR1 ENHRY, CDR2 SYGVKD. The CDR3 runs 17 residues. This CDR3 is CAISEALTGMGTGELFF. In nucleotides, the CDR3 is TGTGCCATCAGTGAGGCCCTAACAGGGATGGGCACCGGGGAGCTGTTTTTT.

The genes are TRBV9 and TRBJ2-3; D is unresolved. The V gene's germline CDR1 is SGDLS and CDR2 YYNGEE. V lost 2 bases and J lost 6, with 13 bases in between. The CDR3 runs 14 residues. The CDR3 DNA follows: TGTGCCAGCAGCGTCGGGCCCCCCGGGGATACGCAGTATTTT. The encoded protein is CASSVGPPGDTQYF.

J is TRBJ2-5 and V is TRBV7-2; D unresolved. Trimming cost V 1 base and J 5 bases, with 11 bases left between them. The CDR3 sequence is 14 residues long. The germline V gene has CDR1 SGHTA and CDR2 FQGNSA. CDR3 nucleotides: TGTGCCAGCAGCTTAGGTCGGCCCCCGGAGACCCAGTACTTC. Translation: CASSLGRPPETQYF.

The V and J genes are TRBV30 and TRBJ1-2, with D tentatively TRBD1 (5 bases). This CDR3 has 17 amino acids. Germline loops: CDR1 GTSNPN, CDR2 SVGIG (reference sequence). Between the trimmed V and J ends, which lost 0 bases and 4 bases, there was a span of 21 bases. CDR3 residues: CAWSVPVGRQGLYGYTF. CDR3 DNA: TGTGCCTGGAGTGTTCCGGTGGGCCGCCAGGGCCTCTATGGCTACACCTTC.

The rearrangement links TRBV9 to TRBJ1-1, with D uncertain. This CDR3 is built from 17 residues. Germline V gene data show CDR1 as SGDLS and CDR2 as YYNGEE. V was clipped by 6 bases and J by 3 bases, with 24 bases between them. The CDR3 here is CASTPAIRAPGDTEAFF. CDR3 nucleotide sequence: TGTGCCAGCACCCCCGCGATTCGGGCGCCCGGGGACACTGAAGCTTTCTTT.

This clone appeared once. The V and J genes are TRBV19 and TRBJ2-3; D may correspond to TRBD1 or TRBD2 (5 bases each). V was cut by 6 bases and J by 2 bases, with 12 bases left in between. CDR1 is LNHDA and CDR2 is SQIVND in the germline V gene (reference sequence). CDR3 length: 14 amino acids. For the CDR3, the DNA is TGTGCCAGTAGATTGGGACCCCTCACAGATACGCAGTATTTT. Its translation is CASRLGPLTDTQYF.

J is TRBJ2-3 and V is TRBV29-1; D uncertain. V was pared by 3 bases and J by 8 bases, with 12 bases between. This CDR3 contains 12 residues. CDR1 SQVTM and CDR2 ANQGSEA come from the germline V gene. The CDR3 DNA sequence: TGCAGCGTTGAGGGCAAGTCAGGTACGCAGTATTTT. This gives the protein CSVEGKSGTQYF.

J is TRBJ2-7 and V is TRBV7-8; D possibly uses TRBD1 or TRBD2 (5 bases each). Trimming removed 2 bases from V and 0 bases from J, with 17 bases in between. Germline V gene lookup returns CDR1 SGHVS and CDR2 FQNEAQ. This CDR3 is built from 17 residues. The CDR3 nucleotides are TGTGCCAGCAGCTTAATCGCCCCGGGACCGATCTCCTACGAGCAGTACTTC. Translating it yields CASSLIAPGPISYEQYF. Combining the CDR3 with reference TRBV7-8 and TRBJ2-7 gives the whole variable domain GAGVSQSPRYKVAKRGQDVALRCDPISGHVSLFWYQQALGQGPEFLTYFQNEAQLDKSGLPSDRFFAERPEGSVSTLKIQRTQQEDSAVYLCASSLIAPGPISYEQYFGPGTRLTVT.

The chain recombines TRBV2 with TRBJ2-2; D ambiguous. V was trimmed by 6 bases and J by 7 bases, leaving 12 bases between them. This CDR3 has 13 amino acids. CDR1 SNHLY and CDR2 FYNNEI come from the germline V gene. The CDR3: CASRESMYGELFF. DNA of the CDR3: TGTGCCAGCAGAGAATCTATGTACGGGGAGCTGTTTTTT.

The chain recombines TRBV9 with TRBJ2-5; 9 nucleotides align to TRBD1. Per germline, CDR1 SGDLS and CDR2 YYNGEE. V shed 3 bases and J 2 bases; nucleotides not matched to a gene: 5. CDR3 length equals 15 residues. CDR3 in amino acids: CASSASGTGQETQYF. As DNA, the CDR3 is TGTGCCAGCAGCGCCTCCGGGACAGGGCAAGAGACCCAGTACTTC.

The CDR3 protein is CASSAGGLGGANVLTF. The CDR3 nucleotides are TGTGCCAGCAGCGCCGGGGGGCTAGGTGGGGCCAACGTCCTGACTTTC. This chain uses TRBV2 with TRBJ2-6; D perhaps matches TRBD2 (7 bases). V was clipped by 6 bases and J by 3 bases, with 15 bases between them. Germline V CDR1 and CDR2: SNHLY, FYNNEI. The CDR3 spans 16 residues.

The V call is TRBV30, the J call TRBJ2-2, with D perhaps TRBD2 (5 bases). The V gene's germline CDR1 is GTSNPN and CDR2 SVGIG (reference sequence). The CDR3 loop spans 15 amino acids. Trimming shortened V by 4 bases and J by 0 bases, and 12 bases separated the two germline ends. CDR3 amino acids: CAWTQLGSNTGELFF. The CDR3 bases are TGTGCCTGGACTCAACTAGGATCGAACACCGGGGAGCTGTTTTTT.

The CDR3 is CASSLVIRSGGQKGIANEQFF. The CDR3 DNA sequence: TGTGCCAGCAGCTTAGTTATAAGGTCAGGGGGTCAGAAGGGAATAGCTAATGAGCAGTTCTTC. This sequence joins TRBV7-8 and TRBJ2-1; 7 bases fit TRBD1. This CDR3 has 21 residues. The germline V gene encodes CDR1 SGHVS and CDR2 FQNEAQ. With V trimmed by 1 base and J by 7 bases, 25 bases remained unmatched. Based on the CDR3 plus reference TRBV7-8 and TRBJ2-1, the full variable domain is GAGVSQSPRYKVAKRGQDVALRCDPISGHVSLFWYQQALGQGPEFLTYFQNEAQLDKSGLPSDRFFAERPEGSVSTLKIQRTQQEDSAVYLCASSLVIRSGGQKGIANEQFFGPGTRLTVL.

The V call is TRBV11-3, the J call TRBJ2-1; D gene uncertain. The V gene lost 4 bases and the J gene lost 5 bases, with 9 bases spanning the gap. This CDR3 has 13 amino acids. CDR1 is SGHNT and CDR2 is YENEEA in the germline V gene. The CDR3 here is CASSSDVHNEQFF. In DNA, the CDR3 is TGTGCCAGCAGCTCCGACGTGCACAATGAGCAGTTCTTC.

V is TRBV6-6 and J is TRBJ1-5; D is undetermined. Germline loops: CDR1 MNHNY, CDR2 SVGAGI (reference sequence). The CDR3 is 11 residues long. Between the trimmed V and J ends, which lost 6 bases and 9 bases, there was a span of 9 bases. In DNA form, the CDR3 reads TGTGCCAGCAGCCCCCCAGGGCCCCAGCATTTT. Encoded protein: CASSPPGPQHF.

The CDR3 region has the DNA TGTGCCATCAGTGAGTCACTGGAAACCCAGTACTTC. Translating it yields CAISESLETQYF. The chain has TRBV10-3 and TRBJ2-5; D gene unclear. Germline-derived CDR1 and CDR2 are ENHRY and SYGVKD. Trimming stripped 0 bases from V and 8 bases from J, with 7 bases between. The CDR3 contains 12 residues.

This clone was counted once. V gene TRBV29-1 combines with J gene TRBJ2-7; 9 nucleotides line up with TRBD2. The germline CDR1 and CDR2 sequences are SQVTM and ANQGSEA. With V trimmed by 4 bases and J by 6 bases, 13 bases remained unmatched. The CDR3 consists of 15 residues. The chain's CDR3 is CSVGEGVAGAPEQYF. The CDR3, as DNA: TGCAGCGTTGGGGAAGGGGTAGCGGGAGCACCCGAGCAGTACTTC.

The chain recombines TRBV27 with TRBJ2-5, with D possibly being TRBD1 (6 bases). The germline V gene encodes CDR1 MNHEY and CDR2 SMNVEV (reference sequence). This CDR3 spans 16 amino acids. V lost 2 bases to trimming and J lost 5 bases, with 18 bases between them. The CDR3 nucleotides are TGTGCCAGCAGTTTAGCCGGACAGCCGGACCCGGAGACCCAGTACTTC. Protein product: CASSLAGQPDPETQYF.

The chain joins TRBV12-5 to TRBJ2-7, with D uncertain. V lost 0 bases and J 1 base, leaving 10 bases between the germline ends. Germline assignment: CDR1 LGHNT and CDR2 FRNRAP. This CDR3 is built from 15 residues. Written as DNA, the CDR3 is TGTGCTAGTGGTTTGGTACTAACAGATTCCTACGAGCAGTACTTC. Translating gives CASGLVLTDSYEQYF.

The chain joins TRBV7-9 to TRBJ2-1; D is tentatively TRBD1 or TRBD2 (5 bases each). CDR1 SEHNR and CDR2 FQNEAQ come from the germline V gene (reference sequence). This CDR3 region has 16 residues. The V end was cut by 5 bases, the J end by 6 bases, with 20 bases between. Written as DNA, the CDR3 is TGTGCCAGCAGCCCCCCTCGTGGCCCTGGGGGCAATGAGCAGTTCTTC. This codes for CASSPPRGPGGNEQFF. Full variable domain (outside the CDR3, taken from reference TRBV7-9 and TRBJ2-1): DTGVSQNPRHKITKRGQNVTFRCDPISEHNRLYWYRQTLGQGPEFLTYFQNEAQLEKSRLLSDRFSAERPKGSFSTLEIQRTEQGDSAMYLCASSPPRGPGGNEQFFGPGTRLTVL.